A single sample is the source of the 16 T cell receptor beta chains below, sequenced in a study of tumor-infiltrating lymphocytes in primary liver carcinoma. Researchers generated TCR beta cDNA from approximately 450 ng of total RNA, relying on a constant-region primer. Investigators got TCR beta libraries out of three nested multiplex PCR rounds, done with slightly modified ARM-PCR. Both of the initial two PCR rounds ran for 10 cycles and employed TRBV1-TRBV30 forward primers alongside a C-beta reverse primer. In TCRdb, the multiplex PCR reads were re-called with MiXCR into one record per CDR3 protein. The sample lists 85,000 to 100,000 distinct CDR3 sequences; about 70% were seen once. Co-extracted RNA and DNA came from approximately 20-30 mg of unsorted bulk tissue. What was sequenced was tumor-adjacent normal liver tissue. The receptors were sampled from a man aged 35 to 55 with primary liver carcinoma and hepatitis B virus infection.

Comments on this clonotype: The junction does not match germline at one end; this may be a read error. The chain recombines TRBV11-2 with TRBJ2-1; D not certain. This CDR3 is 11 amino acids long. Germline V gives CDR1 SGHAT, CDR2 FQNNGV. Here the CDR3 DNA reads TGTGCCAGCAGCTCAGGTAATGTGCAGTTCTTC. Translating it yields CASSSGNVQFF.

This clonotype was observed many times. This sequence joins TRBV12-3 or TRBV12-4 and TRBJ1-1; D is possibly TRBD1 (6 bases). This CDR3 spans 14 amino acids. V lost 6 bases and J 5 bases, leaving 16 bases between the germline ends. The CDR3 DNA reads TGTGCCAGCAGCCAACAGGGCGGGAGGACTGAAGCTTTCTTT. Translated: CASSQQGGRTEAFF.

Concerning this clonotype: One end of the junction does not line up with germline, which may come from a read error. The chain employs TRBV6-5 and TRBJ2-2, with D possibly being TRBD2 (5 bases). The germline gives CDR1 MNHEY, CDR2 SVGAGI. The length of the CDR3 is 13 residues. The CDR3: CASNPYGTGELSF. CDR3 DNA sequence: TGTGCCAGCAATCCCTACGGAACCGGGGAGCTGTCTTTT.

Concerning this clonotype itself: This may be a read error, as it is one base from a much larger clone. The chain carries TRBV6-6 and TRBJ1-2; TRBD1 matches at 7 bases. CDR1 and CDR2 (germline): MNHNY, SVGAGI (reference sequence). The CDR3 extends over 13 amino acids. V was clipped by 2 bases and J by 10 bases; unmatched bases: 7. CDR3 protein: CASSYLGTEFYTF. The CDR3 region has the DNA TGTGCCAGCAGTTACCTTGGGACAGAATTCTACACCTTC.

As regards this clonotype: One end of the junction is discordant with germline, which a read error may explain. The chain has TRBV5-1 and TRBJ2-1, with a weak D call TRBD1 (5 bases). The CDR3 is 15 residues long. Germline-derived CDR1 and CDR2 are SGHRS and YFSETQ. The DNA of the CDR3 is TGCGCCAGCAGTCCCACTGGGGCAGTAAACAATGAGCAGTTATTC. Translated: CASSPTGAVNNEQLF.

This clonotype occurred once. A read error may account for a junction end that differs from germline. J is TRBJ1-1 and V is TRBV2, with a weak D call TRBD1 (5 bases). In germline, CDR1 is SNHLY, CDR2 FYNNEI. The CDR3 consists of 13 residues. The CDR3 region is CARSEGRDAEAFF. The CDR3 DNA reads as TGTGCCCGCAGTGAGGGGCGGGACGCTGAAGCTTTCTTT.

This clonotype was observed a handful of times. The rearrangement joins TRBV28 to TRBJ2-7; D possibly corresponds to TRBD2 (6 bases). The V end was cut by 8 bases, the J end by 8 bases, with 19 bases between. The CDR3 totals 13 residues. CDR1 and CDR2 from the germline V gene are MDHEN and SYDVKM. The CDR3 loop reads CASRDSSLRQQYF. The CDR3 DNA reads as TGTGCCAGCCGGGACTCCAGCCTACGACAGCAGTACTTC. Filled out from reference TRBV28 and TRBJ2-7, the complete variable domain reads DVKVTQSSRYLVKRTGEKVFLECVQDMDHENMFWYRQDPGLGLRLIYFSYDVKMKEKGDIPEGYSVSREKKERFSLILESASTNQTSMYLCASRDSSLRQQYFGPGTRLTVT.

There are a few counts of this clonotype. One base away lies a much larger clone, so this may be a sequencing read error. This chain links TRBV12-3 or TRBV12-4 with TRBJ2-3, with a weak D call TRBD2 (5 bases). The CDR3 is 14 amino acids. V was trimmed by 4 bases and J by 6 bases, leaving 14 bases between them. The CDR3 coding sequence is TGTGCCAGCAGTTACGGAGTAGCGAGCGATACGCAGTATTTT. This translates into CASSYGVASDTQYF.

This clonotype showed up many times. This chain joins TRBV6-1 and TRBJ2-1; no clear D gene. The CDR3 runs 11 residues. From germline, CDR1 is MNHNS and CDR2 SASEGT. V gave up 4 bases and J gave up 10 bases, with 8 bases separating them. Written as DNA, the CDR3 is TGTGCCAGCAGTGCCCAAGTCGAGCAGTTCTTC. Protein: CASSAQVEQFF.

This clonotype was counted ten times or more. The chain links TRBV29-1 to TRBJ2-1; no clear D gene. CDR3 length equals 15 residues. Germline V lookup: CDR1 SQVTM, CDR2 ANQGSEA. The V end was cut by 3 bases, the J end by 4 bases, with 16 bases between. DNA of the CDR3: TGCAGCGTTGACGACTCCCGGCCCCCTTACAATGAGCAGTTCTTC. It specifies CSVDDSRPPYNEQFF.

The gene calls are TRBV6-6 and TRBJ1-5, with 7 bases lining up with TRBD1. CDR1 is MNHNY and CDR2 is SVGAGI in the germline V gene (reference sequence). V lost 10 bases, J lost 2 bases, and 8 bases stayed unmatched. The CDR3 loop spans 14 amino acids. The CDR3 nucleotides are TGTGCCAACATGGACACAGGGGGCAATCAGCCCCAGCATTTT. Its protein product is CANMDTGGNQPQHF.

Regarding this clonotype: The CDR3 ends on some other residue instead of the conserved phenylalanine or tryptophan, so this is likely a read error. The chain couples TRBV6-1 to TRBJ2-1; 9 positions agree with TRBD2. V shed 7 bases and J 0 bases; nucleotides not matched to a gene: 19. Germline assignment: CDR1 MNHNS and CDR2 SASEGT. This CDR3 is built from 20 residues. As DNA, the CDR3 is TGTGCCAGCACCCCGGGTCGGCTAGCGGGAAAATGGAGCTCCTACAATGAGCAGTTCATC. This codes for CASTPGRLAGKWSSYNEQFI.

CDR3 DNA: TGCAGCGTTGAGACGGGGGGTACAGATACGCAGTATTTT. It specifies CSVETGGTDTQYF. The chain uses TRBV29-1 and TRBJ2-3; 7 bases fit TRBD2. This CDR3 spans 13 amino acids. The V and J ends lost 3 bases and 3 bases, in that order; junction bases with no gene match: 3. Germline V gene lookup returns CDR1 SQVTM and CDR2 ANQGSEA.

About this clonotype: This is likely a read error, given that the CDR3 carries no conserved phenylalanine or tryptophan at its end. Because the CDR3's place on the DNA is in doubt, the DNA is left out and the CDR3 is given as listed by TCRdb. The chain joins TRBV11-2 to TRBJ2-5; the table assigns TRBD1, which was not confirmed against the DNA. Germline V gives CDR1 SGHAT, CDR2 FQNNGV. The CDR3 comprises 14 residues, both ends counted. The chain's CDR3 is CASSFGFLGAPFTI.

The chain employs TRBV6-5 and TRBJ2-5; TRBD2 agrees at 11 bases. The CDR3 extends over 15 amino acids. V lost 7 bases to trimming and J lost 4 bases; unmatched junction nucleotides: 8. The germline V gene has CDR1 MNHEY and CDR2 SVGAGI. CDR3: CASNTRTSGRETQYF. The CDR3 DNA reads as TGTGCCAGCAATACACGTACTAGCGGGAGAGAGACCCAGTACTTC.

For this clonotype: A much larger clone differs by one base, so this may be a read error. V gene TRBV12-3 or TRBV12-4 combines with J gene TRBJ2-5; a weak D match, TRBD2 (5 bases). The CDR3 contains 13 residues. Trimming removed 6 bases at V and 3 bases at J, with 11 bases between. The CDR3 loop is CASRLPAEETQYF. The CDR3 DNA reads as TGTGCCAGCAGGTTACCAGCGGAAGAGACCCAGTACTTC.